The T cell receptor (beta chain) described here comes from a study of radiation and T cells in renal cell carcinoma. For the study at large: Nephrectomy followed 15 Gy stereotactic body radiation by 4 weeks. Points from the study as a whole: Baseline intratumoral clonotype presence is unknown without pretreatment biopsies.

TCRdb keeps only in-frame clones here, not all; method: immunoSEQ multiplex PCR. The sample carries about 130,000 clones, approximately 85% recorded once. Time point meaning: blood 2 weeks post-SBRT. Noted treatment: 15 Gy SBRT to primary tumor, nephrectomy 4 weeks later. About this clone itself: Its antigen is unidentified.

Germline CDR1 SNHLY, CDR2 FYNNEI. The J segment lost 6 bases and the V segment lost 4 bases, leaving 8 bases of the junction unmatched. The CDR3 has 15 residues. The TCR comes from a man over 45 with renal cell carcinoma. The chain employs TRBV2 and TRBJ2-2, with TRBD2 identical over 7 bases. The specimen comprised blood, sampled from a patient whose treatment included radiotherapy and nephrectomy. CDR3 DNA sequence: TGTGCCAGCAGTGCAGGAACTAGCGCCCCCGGGGAGCTGTTTTTT. It yields the protein CASSAGTSAPGELFF. Full variable domain (remainder filled in from reference TRBV2 and TRBJ2-2): EPEVTQTPSHQVTQMGQEVILRCVPISNHLYFYWYRQILGQKVEFLVSFYNNEISEKSEIFDDQFSVERPDGSNFTLKIRSTKLEDSAMYFCASSAGTSAPGELFFGEGSRLTVL.